This TCR beta chain was retrieved from a study of blood T cells in healthy people across ages. Study background: Every two T cells gave about one barcoded beta molecule via template switching.

This CDR3 has 14 amino acids. CDR1 and CDR2 from the germline V gene are MNHEY and SMNVEV (reference sequence). V lost 2 bases and J 6 bases, leaving 11 bases between the germline ends. Study results and limitations: Correlation between TCR beta diversity and naive T cell percentage was strong.

Ranging in age from about 6 to 100, the donors were healthy Caucasian individuals from Russia. It was with a sample-barcoded 5' primer and a J-beta primer mix that a second PCR of about 7 to 12 cycles was run. Every molecule of cDNA carried a tag from a template-switch adaptor with 12 random nucleotides. TCRdb reprocessed the 5' RACE reads via MiXCR and lists one record per CDR3 protein. The table includes approximately 900,000 distinct CDR3 sequences, about 48% detected once. In this sample, this clonotype turned up a few times. No antigen is known for it. The V gene is TRBV27, the J gene TRBJ1-5; no clear D gene. Sequencing was performed on blood. The TCR sequence derives from a man between 25 and 39 years old in good health. CDR3 in DNA: TGTGCCAGCAGTTTAGCCCCCTCGGCTCAGCCCCAGCATTTT. As protein: CASSLAPSAQPQHF.